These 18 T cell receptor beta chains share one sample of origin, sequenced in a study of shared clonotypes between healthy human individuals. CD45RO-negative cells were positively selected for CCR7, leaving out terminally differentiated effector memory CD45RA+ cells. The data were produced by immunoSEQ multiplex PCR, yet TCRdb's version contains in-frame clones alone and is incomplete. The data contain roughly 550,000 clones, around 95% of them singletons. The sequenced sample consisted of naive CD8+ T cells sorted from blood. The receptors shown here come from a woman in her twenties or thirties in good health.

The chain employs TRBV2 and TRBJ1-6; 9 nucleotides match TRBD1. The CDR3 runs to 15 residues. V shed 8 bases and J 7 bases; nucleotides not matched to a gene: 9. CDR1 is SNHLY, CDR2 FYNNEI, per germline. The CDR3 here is CASYSTGGKNSPLHF. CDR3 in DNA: TGTGCCAGCTACTCTACAGGGGGCAAAAATTCACCCCTCCACTTT.

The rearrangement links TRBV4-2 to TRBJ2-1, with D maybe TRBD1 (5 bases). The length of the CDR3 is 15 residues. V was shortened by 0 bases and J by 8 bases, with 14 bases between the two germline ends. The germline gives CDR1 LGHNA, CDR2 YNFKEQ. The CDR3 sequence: CASSQDRGSLDEQFF. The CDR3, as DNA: TGTGCCAGCAGCCAAGATAGGGGTAGTTTGGATGAGCAGTTCTTC.

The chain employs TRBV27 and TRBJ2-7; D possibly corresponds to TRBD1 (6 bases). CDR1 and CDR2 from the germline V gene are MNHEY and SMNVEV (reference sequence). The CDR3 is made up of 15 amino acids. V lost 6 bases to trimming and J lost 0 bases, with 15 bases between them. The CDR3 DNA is TGTGCCAGCAGCTGGGGGCGGCTAAGCTCCTACGAGCAGTACTTC. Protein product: CASSWGRLSSYEQYF.

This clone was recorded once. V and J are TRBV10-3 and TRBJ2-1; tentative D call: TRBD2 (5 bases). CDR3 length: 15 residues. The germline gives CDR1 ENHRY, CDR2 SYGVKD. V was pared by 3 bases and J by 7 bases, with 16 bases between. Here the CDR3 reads CAISDRVGEENEQFF. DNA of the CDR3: TGTGCCATCAGTGATAGGGTGGGAGAGGAAAATGAGCAGTTCTTC.

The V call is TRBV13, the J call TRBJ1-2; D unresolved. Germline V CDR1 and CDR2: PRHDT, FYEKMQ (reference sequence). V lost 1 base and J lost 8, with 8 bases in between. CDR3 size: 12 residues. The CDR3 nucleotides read TGTGCCAGCAGCTTAGCGGGGTTCGGCTACACCTTC. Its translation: CASSLAGFGYTF. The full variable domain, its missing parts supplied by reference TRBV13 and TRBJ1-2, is AAGVIQSPRHLIKEKRETATLKCYPIPRHDTVYWYQQGPGQDPQFLISFYEKMQSDKGSIPDRFSAQQFSDYHSELNMSSLELGDSALYFCASSLAGFGYTFGSGTRLTVV.

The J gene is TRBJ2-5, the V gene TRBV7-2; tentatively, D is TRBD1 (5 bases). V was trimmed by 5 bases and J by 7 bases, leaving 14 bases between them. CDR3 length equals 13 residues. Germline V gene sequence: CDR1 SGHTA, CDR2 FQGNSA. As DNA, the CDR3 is TGTGCCAGCAGCCTGACAGTTTGGGGGACCCAGTACTTC. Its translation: CASSLTVWGTQYF.

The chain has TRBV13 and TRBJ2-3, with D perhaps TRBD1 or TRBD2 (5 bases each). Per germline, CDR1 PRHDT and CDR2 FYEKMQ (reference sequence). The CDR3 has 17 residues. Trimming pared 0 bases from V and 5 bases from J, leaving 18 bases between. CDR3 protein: CASSLGGSGRYLDTQYF. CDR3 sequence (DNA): TGTGCCAGCAGCTTAGGCGGATCGGGACGGTATTTAGATACGCAGTATTTT.

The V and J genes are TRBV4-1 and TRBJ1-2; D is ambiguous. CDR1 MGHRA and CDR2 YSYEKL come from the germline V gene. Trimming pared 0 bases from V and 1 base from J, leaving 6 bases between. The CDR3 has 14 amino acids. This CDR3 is CASSQENSNYGYTF. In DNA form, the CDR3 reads TGCGCCAGCAGCCAAGAGAACAGTAACTATGGCTACACCTTC.

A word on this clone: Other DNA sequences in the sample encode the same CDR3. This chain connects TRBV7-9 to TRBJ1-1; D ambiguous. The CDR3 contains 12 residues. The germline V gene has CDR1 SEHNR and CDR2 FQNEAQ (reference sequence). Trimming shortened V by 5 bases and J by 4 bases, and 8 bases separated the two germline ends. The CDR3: CASSPGSTEAFF. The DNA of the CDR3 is TGTGCCAGCAGCCCAGGAAGCACTGAAGCTTTCTTT.

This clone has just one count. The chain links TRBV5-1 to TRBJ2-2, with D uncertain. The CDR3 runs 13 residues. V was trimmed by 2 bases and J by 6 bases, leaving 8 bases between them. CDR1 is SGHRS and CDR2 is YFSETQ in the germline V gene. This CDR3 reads CASSLTIAGELFF. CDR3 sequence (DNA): TGCGCCAGCAGCTTAACAATCGCCGGGGAGCTGTTTTTT.

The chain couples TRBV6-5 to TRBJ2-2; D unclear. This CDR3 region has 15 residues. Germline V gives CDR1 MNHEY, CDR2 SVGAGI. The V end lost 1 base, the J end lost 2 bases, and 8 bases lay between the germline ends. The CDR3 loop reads CASSYLQVNTGELFF. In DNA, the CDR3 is TGTGCCAGCAGTTACTTGCAGGTTAACACCGGGGAGCTGTTTTTT.

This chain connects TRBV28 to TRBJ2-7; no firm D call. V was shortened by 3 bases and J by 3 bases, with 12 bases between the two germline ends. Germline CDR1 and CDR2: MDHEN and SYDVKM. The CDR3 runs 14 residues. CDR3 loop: CASSLPRYDYEQYF. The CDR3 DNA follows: TGTGCCAGCAGTTTGCCCCGTTACGACTACGAGCAGTACTTC.

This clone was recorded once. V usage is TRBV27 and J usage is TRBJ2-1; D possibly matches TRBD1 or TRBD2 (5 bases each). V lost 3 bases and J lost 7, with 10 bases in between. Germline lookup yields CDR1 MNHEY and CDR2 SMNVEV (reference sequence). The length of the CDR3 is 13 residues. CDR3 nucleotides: TGTGCCAGCAGTTTTGGGGGATTTAATGAGCAGTTCTTC. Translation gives CASSFGGFNEQFF.

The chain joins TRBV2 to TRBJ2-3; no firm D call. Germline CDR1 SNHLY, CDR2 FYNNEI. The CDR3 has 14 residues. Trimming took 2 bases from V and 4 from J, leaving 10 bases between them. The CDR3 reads CASSELARADTQYF. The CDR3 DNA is TGTGCCAGCAGTGAATTAGCCCGGGCAGATACGCAGTATTTT.

The CDR3 DNA reads TGTGCCAGCACCCTCGGGGGCCGGAGCACAGATACGCAGTATTTT. Translating it yields CASTLGGRSTDTQYF. This chain joins TRBV2 and TRBJ2-3, with D perhaps assigned TRBD1 or TRBD2 (6 bases each). V gave up 7 bases and J gave up 0 bases, with 14 bases separating them. This CDR3 contains 15 residues. The germline V gene encodes CDR1 SNHLY and CDR2 FYNNEI.

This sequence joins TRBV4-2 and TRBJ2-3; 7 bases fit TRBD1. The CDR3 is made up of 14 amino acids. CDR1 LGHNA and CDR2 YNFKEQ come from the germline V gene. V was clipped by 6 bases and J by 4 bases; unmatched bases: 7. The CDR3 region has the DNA TGTGCCAGCAGAATAGACAGGGCAGCAGATACGCAGTATTTT. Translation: CASRIDRAADTQYF.

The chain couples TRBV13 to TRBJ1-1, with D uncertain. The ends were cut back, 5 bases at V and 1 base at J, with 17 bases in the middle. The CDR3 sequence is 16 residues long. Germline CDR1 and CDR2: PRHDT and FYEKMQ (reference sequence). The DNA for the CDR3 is TGTGCCAGCAGCCCGTACCAGATCCAACCGAACACTGAAGCTTTCTTT. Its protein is CASSPYQIQPNTEAFF.

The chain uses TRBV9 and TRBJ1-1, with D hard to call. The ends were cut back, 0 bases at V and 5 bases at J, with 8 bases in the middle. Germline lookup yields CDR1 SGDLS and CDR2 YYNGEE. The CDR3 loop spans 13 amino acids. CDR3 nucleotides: TGTGCCAGCAGCGTAGTTGACGGTACTGAAGCTTTCTTT. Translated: CASSVVDGTEAFF. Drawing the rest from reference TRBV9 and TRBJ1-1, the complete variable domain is DSGVTQTPKHLITATGQRVTLRCSPRSGDLSVYWYQQSLDQGLQFLIQYYNGEERAKGNILERFSAQQFPDLHSELNLSSLELGDSALYFCASSVVDGTEAFFGQGTRLTVV.